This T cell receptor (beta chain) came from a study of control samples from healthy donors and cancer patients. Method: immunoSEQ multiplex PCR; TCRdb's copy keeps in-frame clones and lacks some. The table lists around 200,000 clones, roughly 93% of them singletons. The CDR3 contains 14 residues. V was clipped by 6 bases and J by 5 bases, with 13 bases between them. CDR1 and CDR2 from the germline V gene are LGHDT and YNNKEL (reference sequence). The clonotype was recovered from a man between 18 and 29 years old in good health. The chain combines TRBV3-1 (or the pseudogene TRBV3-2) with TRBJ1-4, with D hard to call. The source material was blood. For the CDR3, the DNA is TGTGCCAGCAGTTATTCGACCGTGAATGAAAAACTGTTTTTT. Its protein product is CASSYSTVNEKLFF.